The entry below describes one T cell receptor beta chain. Trimming took 3 bases from V and 6 from J; bases not matched to a gene: 5. In germline, CDR1 is LNHDA, CDR2 SQIVND (reference sequence). This CDR3 is built from 14 residues. TCRdb's table, derived via immunoSEQ multiplex PCR, lists solely in-frame clones and lacks some. This table holds 150,000 to 200,000 clones, about four fifths found once. This sample is drawn from a study of blood T cell repertoires in COVID-19. The chain carries TRBV19 and TRBJ2-1, with 7 nucleotides matching TRBD1. The receptor was derived from a middle-aged man who had recovered from COVID-19. The sequenced sample was PBMCs or T cells enriched from blood (not recorded which). This CDR3 reads CASSISGGRNEQFF. The CDR3 DNA sequence: TGTGCCAGTAGTATTTCAGGGGGACGCAATGAGCAGTTCTTC.